This T cell receptor (beta chain) was sequenced during a study of PD-1 blockade in mismatch repair-deficient tumors. Overall study context: Patients had over ten mismatch repair-deficient cancer types and were previously treated and progressing.

The TCR-sequenced patients were a few responders to pembrolizumab. The assay was immunoSEQ multiplex PCR, and TCRdb's table has in-frame clones only and misses some. The sample has under 150,000 clones; 86% are singletons. Overall study findings and caveats: Tumor-resident clones, often undetectable pretreatment in blood, expanded then contracted after pembrolizumab.

To note about this clone: Its matching antigen is unknown.

This CDR3 region has 14 residues. Trimming cost V 2 bases and J 5 bases, with 10 bases left between them. Per germline, CDR1 SGHTA and CDR2 FQGTGA. The TCR comes from an adult with mismatch repair-deficient cancer. The genes are TRBV7-3 and TRBJ2-1, with D maybe TRBD2 (6 bases). Specimen: peripheral blood, collected 44 weeks after starting pembrolizumab. CDR3 protein: CASSLELADNEQFF. For the CDR3, the DNA is TGTGCCAGCAGCTTAGAACTAGCAGACAATGAGCAGTTCTTC.